The 5 T cell receptor beta chains below all came from one sample that was sequenced in a study of esophageal squamous cell carcinoma under preoperative chemotherapy listed by TCRdb under 2018. The sample's time point, from its label and the paper: after preoperative PTX-NDP chemotherapy. Libraries were built with PCR. Sequenced using a HiSeq X Ten. The raw public data were reprocessed by TCRdb itself: fastp quality trimming at Q25, MiXCR clonotype calling, in-frame beta chains only. Every CDR3 protein is listed once, alongside the most common genes and DNA of its rows. The sample table shows about 9,300 distinct CDR3 sequences, and over 40% are seen once. The ten most abundant clones make up 13% to 15% of the sample. The sample was gathered from a patient given preoperative chemotherapy. The receptors were gathered from a human donor with esophageal squamous cell carcinoma. The donor label of this sample is uncertain.

This sequence joins TRBV11-2 and TRBJ2-3, with TRBD2 matching 9 bases. The DNA end favors TRBJ2-7, so the J call may be wrong. The CDR3 sequence is 14 residues long. Germline V gene lookup returns CDR1 SGHAT and CDR2 FQNNGV. CDR3 nucleotide sequence: TGTGCCAGCAGCCTAGCGGGACACAAAGAGACGCAGTACTTC. It translates to CASSLAGHKETQYF.

J is TRBJ2-2 and V is TRBV20-1, with no clear D. The CDR3 has 14 residues. V was clipped by 3 bases and J by 6 bases, with 14 bases between them. Germline lookup yields CDR1 DFQATT and CDR2 SNEGSKA (reference sequence). The CDR3 loop is CSASVGSAAGELFF. The CDR3 region has the DNA TGCAGTGCTAGCGTAGGGTCGGCGGCCGGGGAGCTGTTTTTT.

A note on this clonotype: Germline and junction disagree at one end, which may indicate a read error. The chain recombines TRBV6-1 with TRBJ2-1; 7 nucleotides line up with TRBD2. The CDR3 runs to 15 residues. CDR1 and CDR2 from the germline V gene are MNHNS and SASEGT. For the CDR3, the DNA is TGTGCCAGCAGCCGGGGACTGGCCCCGGGAGGAGAGCTGTTCTTT. Amino acid sequence: CASSRGLAPGGELFF.

This clonotype is termed large. V is TRBV6-1 and J is TRBJ1-1; possible D gene TRBD1, 5 bases. Trimming took off 1 base at V and 1 base at J, with 10 bases between the two ends. The CDR3 is 15 residues long. In germline, CDR1 is MNHNS, CDR2 SASEGT. CDR3 in DNA: TGTGCCAGCAGTGAAGAGGGACTGGCGAACACTGAAGCTTTCTTT. Translated: CASSEEGLANTEAFF.

The chain has TRBV5-1 and TRBJ2-2; D is undetermined. V lost 2 bases, J lost 8 bases, and 7 bases lay in between. In germline, CDR1 is SGHRS, CDR2 YFSETQ. This CDR3 comprises 12 residues. Here the CDR3 reads CASSLTSGELFF. Written as DNA, the CDR3 is TGCGCCAGCAGCTTAACCTCAGGGGAGCTGTTTTTT. Drawing the rest from reference TRBV5-1 and TRBJ2-2, the complete variable domain is KAGVTQTPRYLIKTRGQQVTLSCSPISGHRSVSWYQQTPGQGLQFLFEYFSETQRNKGNFPGRFSGRQFSNSRSEMNVSTLELGDSALYLCASSLTSGELFFGEGSRLTVL.